This TCR beta chain was identified in a study of blood T cells in healthy people across ages. CDR3 length: 17 amino acids. Germline V CDR1 and CDR2: MNHNS, SASEGT. For the second PCR, which ran for about 7 to 11 cycles, a sample-barcoded 5' primer and a J-beta primer mix were used. Per-sample output comprised a minimum of 2.5 million paired-end reads containing CDR3. MiXCR, applied by TCRdb to the 5' RACE reads, yields one record per CDR3 protein. The top ten clones hold roughly a quarter of a sample with around 800,000 distinct CDR3 sequences, under 80% of them seen once. Worth noting for this clonotype: The junction departs from the called germline gene at one end, perhaps through a read error.

The sequence derives from a man aged 25 to 45 in good health. Material for sequencing was blood. The chain uses TRBV6-1 and TRBJ2-6; D possibly corresponds to TRBD1 (5 bases). The CDR3: CASSESRQRSGTNVLTF. For the CDR3, the DNA is TGTGCCAGCAGTGAATCGCGACAGCGCTCTGGGACCAACGTCCTGACTTTC.